This TCR beta chain comes out of a study of T-cell reconstitution after alpha-beta-depleted transplantation in children. For TCRbeta, the library was prepared with unique molecular identifiers. Each CDR3 protein is one row after TCRdb ran MiXCR on the PCR reads. The sample gives 350,000 to 400,000 distinct CDR3 sequences, over 20% of which show up once; 3% to 4% is in the top ten. Sequences were derived from PBMCs from the stem cell graft donor, sampled from the stem cell graft. The clonotype comes from a human donor who donated a stem cell graft to a child with acute myeloid leukemia.

Here the CDR3 reads CASSPRLAGANTDTQYF. CDR3 nucleotide sequence: TGTGCCAGCTCACCCCGACTTGCGGGAGCGAACACAGATACGCAGTATTTT. The chain combines TRBV18 with TRBJ2-3; the match to TRBD2 covers 7 bases. J was trimmed by 2 bases and V by 3 bases; bases with no gene match: 11. The CDR3 has 17 amino acids. The germline gives CDR1 KGHSH, CDR2 LQKENI.